This T cell receptor (beta chain) was captured by sequencing in a study of T cell responses to AZD1222 COVID-19 vaccine. Germline V gene data show CDR1 as LGHDT and CDR2 as YNNKEL (reference sequence). J was trimmed by 4 bases and V by 5 bases; bases with no gene match: 5. The CDR3 is 14 amino acids. The repertoire was sequenced with immunoSEQ multiplex PCR; TCRdb's copy has only in-frame clones and lacks some. This sample has about 150,000 clones, with 92% found just once. Of note for this clone: Its matching antigen is unknown.

Study findings and constraints: Researchers took repertoire samples only after the peak T cell response had come. Just a handful of people given AZD1222 tested seropositive at baseline. Among vaccine-associated CD4 TCRs, coverage spanned spike, with dominance at 160-218 and 743-854.

The sequence was obtained from an adult who received the AZD1222 COVID-19 vaccine. The specimen comprised peripheral blood, sampled 28 days after the second AZD1222 dose. The chain joins TRBV3-1 (or the pseudogene TRBV3-2) to TRBJ2-7; TRBD1 agrees at 10 bases. CDR3 loop: CASSKGDRGYEQYF. The CDR3 nucleotides read TGTGCCAGCAGCAAGGGGGACAGGGGTTACGAGCAGTACTTC.